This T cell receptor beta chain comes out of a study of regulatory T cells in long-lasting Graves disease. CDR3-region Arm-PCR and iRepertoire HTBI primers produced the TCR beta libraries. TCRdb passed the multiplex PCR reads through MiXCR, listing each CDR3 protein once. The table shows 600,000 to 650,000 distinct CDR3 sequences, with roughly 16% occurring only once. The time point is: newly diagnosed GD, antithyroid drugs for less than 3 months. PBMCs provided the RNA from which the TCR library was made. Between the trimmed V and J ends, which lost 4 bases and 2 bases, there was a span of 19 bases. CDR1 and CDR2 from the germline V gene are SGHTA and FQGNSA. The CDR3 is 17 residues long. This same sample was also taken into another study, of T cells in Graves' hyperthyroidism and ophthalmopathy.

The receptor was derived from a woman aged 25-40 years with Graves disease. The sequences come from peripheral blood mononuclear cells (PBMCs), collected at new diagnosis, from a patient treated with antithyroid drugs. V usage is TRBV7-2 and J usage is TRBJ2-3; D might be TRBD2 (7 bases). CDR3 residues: CASSSRGGGNPTDTQYF. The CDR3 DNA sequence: TGTGCCAGCAGCTCCAGGGGCGGGGGCAATCCCACAGATACGCAGTATTTT.